Below, one TCR beta chain is given with its context. Its matching antigen is unknown. The data were obtained in a study of T cell responses to AZD1222 COVID-19 vaccine. TCRdb keeps only in-frame clones here, not all; method: immunoSEQ multiplex PCR. The sample holds some 150,000 clones, approximately 90% seen once. Study-level results: White British people made up most donors, females outnumbered males, and clonal diversity was possibly underestimated.

Germline V lookup: CDR1 SGHAT, CDR2 FQDESV (reference sequence). This CDR3 has 15 residues. J lost 4 bases, V lost 3 bases, and 6 bases had no gene match. This clonotype was obtained from an adult in good health. The genes are TRBV11-1 and TRBJ1-5; 7 bases are shared with TRBD1. The sample in question was peripheral blood, obtained on day 0 of MenACWY control vaccination. CDR3: CASSLNRGGNQPQHF. CDR3 coding DNA: TGTGCCAGCAGCTTGAACAGGGGAGGTAATCAGCCCCAGCATTTT.